This T cell receptor (beta chain) emerged from a study of regulatory T cells in long-lasting Graves disease. Overall study context: Over 5 years on antithyroid drugs plus positive TSH receptor antibodies marked Graves' disease as persistent.

The CDR3 loop spans 12 amino acids. Trimming pared 3 bases from V and 5 bases from J, leaving 7 bases between. CDR1 and CDR2 from the germline V gene are ENHRY and SYGVKD. Study outcomes and limitations: Peripheral blood alone, not thyroid tissue, underwent study. Persistent Graves' patients had lower TCR diversity than newly diagnosed ones.

This clonotype was counted between two and nine times. As yet, its antigen is unknown. Time point described: persistent/refractory GD, antithyroid drugs over 5 years with positive TRAb. From PBMCs, RNA was extracted and then used to make the TCR library. Library construction for TCR beta used iRepertoire HTBI primers and Arm-PCR of CDR3 regions. TCRdb called the multiplex PCR reads again in MiXCR, with one record for every CDR3 protein. The table includes 420,000 or so distinct CDR3 sequences, 23% detected once. Sequences were derived from peripheral blood mononuclear cells (PBMCs), sampled when the disease was refractory, from a patient treated with antithyroid drugs. This clonotype originated in a female donor with Graves disease. The rearrangement joins TRBV10-3 to TRBJ2-5; the D is unclear. CDR3 sequence: CAISERRETQYF. In nucleotides, the CDR3 is TGTGCCATCAGTGAACGGCGGGAGACCCAGTACTTC.